A single sample gave rise to the 32 T cell receptor beta chains below, sequenced in a study of early T cells in non-severe SARS-CoV-2 infection. MiXCR was run by TCRdb on the 5' RACE reads, yielding one entry per CDR3 protein. The sample has some 98,000 distinct CDR3 sequences; roughly 15% are singletons. Specimen: whole blood. The receptors were gathered from an adult who was a healthcare worker with PCR-confirmed SARS-CoV-2 infection or an uninfected control (not recorded which).

Only a few counts were recorded for this clonotype. This sequence joins TRBV6-1 and TRBJ2-7; possible D gene TRBD2, 6 bases. The germline V gene encodes CDR1 MNHNS and CDR2 SASEGT. This CDR3 region has 13 residues. V lost 10 bases and J 3 bases, leaving 16 bases between the germline ends. This CDR3 is CATQRGGSYEQYF. The CDR3 DNA is TGTGCCACCCAGAGGGGAGGAAGCTACGAGCAGTACTTC.

This clonotype was observed a few times. J is TRBJ2-5 and V is TRBV29-1; 8 bases match TRBD2. The CDR3 consists of 14 residues. V lost 4 bases, J lost 4 bases, and 8 bases stayed unmatched. Germline V gene lookup returns CDR1 SQVTM and CDR2 ANQGSEA. The CDR3 sequence is CSVAVGGAGETQYF. In DNA, the CDR3 is TGCAGCGTTGCCGTCGGGGGGGCCGGAGAGACCCAGTACTTC.

This chain links TRBV6-2 or TRBV6-3 with TRBJ1-5, with 9 bases lining up with TRBD1. This CDR3 region has 15 residues. Looked up from germline, CDR1 is MNHEY and CDR2 is SVGEGT. Trimming at V came to 6 bases and at J to 3 bases, leaving 6 bases not matched to a gene. The DNA for the CDR3 is TGTGCCAGCAGCGGACAGGGGTTAATCAATCAGCCCCAGCATTTT. Its protein is CASSGQGLINQPQHF.

The V gene is TRBV28, the J gene TRBJ2-7; D remains ambiguous. The CDR3 length is 15 residues. Germline V gene sequence: CDR1 MDHEN, CDR2 SYDVKM. The V gene lost 2 bases and the J gene lost 0 bases, with 11 bases spanning the gap. CDR3 sequence: CASSLGPRSSYEQYF. CDR3 sequence (DNA): TGTGCCAGCAGTTTAGGACCCAGGAGCTCCTACGAGCAGTACTTC.

J is TRBJ2-5 and V is TRBV18; 10 bases fit TRBD1. Germline V gene lookup returns CDR1 KGHSH and CDR2 LQKENI. CDR3 length equals 15 residues. With 6 bases clipped from V and 5 bases from J, the junction kept 9 bases outside the gene matches. CDR3 nucleotides: TGTGCCAGCTCCCGGTCGACAGGGGGCTCGGAGACCCAGTACTTC. Its translation: CASSRSTGGSETQYF.

This clonotype was seen a handful of times. The gene calls are TRBV19 and TRBJ1-1; TRBD1 might be the D (5 bases). The germline gives CDR1 LNHDA, CDR2 SQIVND (reference sequence). V was clipped by 10 bases and J by 10 bases, with 25 bases between them. CDR3 length: 14 amino acids. This chain's CDR3 is CATRPSSVAGVAFF. The CDR3 DNA reads as TGTGCCACCCGTCCTAGCAGCGTGGCGGGGGTAGCTTTCTTT.

V and J are TRBV14 and TRBJ2-7, with 7 bases that match TRBD1. Germline V gene data show CDR1 as SGHDN and CDR2 as FVKESK. With V trimmed by 4 bases and J by 3 bases, 9 bases remained unmatched. There are 15 residues in the CDR3. Written as DNA, the CDR3 is TGTGCCAGCAGCCCGAAGACAGGGTTGTTCTACGAGCAGTACTTC. Residues: CASSPKTGLFYEQYF.

This clonotype was seen at least ten times. The chain combines TRBV20-1 with TRBJ2-1; perhaps TRBD1 as D (5 bases). The CDR3 has 13 amino acids. Germline V CDR1 and CDR2: DFQATT, SNEGSKA (reference sequence). Trimming took off 5 bases at V and 8 bases at J, with 16 bases between the two ends. The CDR3 DNA reads as TGCAGTGCTTGGAAGGGGAAGGTCGATGAGCAGTTCTTC. Translation: CSAWKGKVDEQFF.

The V call is TRBV27, the J call TRBJ2-1; 7 bases align to TRBD2. V trimming: 3 bases; J trimming: 5 bases; junction bases outside the gene matches: 7. The V gene's germline CDR1 is MNHEY and CDR2 SMNVEV (reference sequence). The CDR3 totals 15 residues. The DNA for the CDR3 is TGTGCCAGCAGTTTCTCTAGCGGCGTAAACAATGAGCAGTTCTTC. This sequence encodes CASSFSSGVNNEQFF.

To note about this clonotype: A read error may explain this, as a much larger clone is one base away. The chain couples TRBV5-5 to TRBJ2-1; possibly TRBD2 for D (6 bases). Looked up from germline, CDR1 is SGHKS and CDR2 is YYEKEE (reference sequence). The CDR3 length is 15 residues. The V end was cut by 3 bases, the J end by 1 base, with 11 bases between. The CDR3 protein is CASSSTSSSYNEQFF. The DNA for the CDR3 is TGTGCCAGCAGCTCTACTAGCAGTTCCTACAATGAGCAGTTCTTC.

The genes are TRBV28 and TRBJ2-6; D uncertain. CDR1 and CDR2 (germline): MDHEN, SYDVKM. The germline V and J ends were trimmed by 6 bases and 0 bases, with 12 bases remaining between them. The CDR3 consists of 16 residues. For the CDR3, the DNA is TGTGCCAGCAGCAAAAGGTTACCCTCTGGGGCCAACGTCCTGACTTTC. The encoded protein is CASSKRLPSGANVLTF.

The chain is built from TRBV20-1 and TRBJ2-1, with a possible D match to TRBD2 (6 bases). The CDR3 sequence is 14 residues long. With 2 bases removed from V and 7 bases from J, the gap between germline ends came to 15 bases. Germline CDR1 DFQATT, CDR2 SNEGSKA (reference sequence). The DNA of the CDR3 is TGCAGTGCTAGACGGGAGTTAGTTAAGAATGAGCAGTTCTTC. Translating it yields CSARRELVKNEQFF.

The rearrangement links TRBV20-1 to TRBJ2-7; the match to TRBD2 covers 10 bases. The CDR3 consists of 15 residues. Germline CDR1 and CDR2: DFQATT and SNEGSKA (reference sequence). Unmatched junction bases numbered 4, after V lost 0 bases and J lost 2 bases. The CDR3 sequence: CSARDSGRPPYEQYF. The CDR3 DNA reads TGCAGTGCTAGAGATAGCGGGAGGCCCCCCTACGAGCAGTACTTC.

The V call is TRBV5-5, the J call TRBJ2-7, with a tentative D call TRBD2 (6 bases). V was shortened by 2 bases and J by 4 bases, with 13 bases between the two germline ends. The CDR3 is 14 residues long. The V gene's germline CDR1 is SGHKS and CDR2 YYEKEE (reference sequence). CDR3 region: CASSFAEGEYEQYF. In DNA, the CDR3 is TGTGCCAGCAGCTTTGCGGAGGGCGAGTACGAGCAGTACTTC.

This clonotype was seen repeatedly, ten times or more. This chain links TRBV18 with TRBJ1-1, with D possibly matching TRBD1 (5 bases). The V end was cut by 0 bases, the J end by 10 bases, with 12 bases between. Germline CDR1 is KGHSH and CDR2 is LQKENI. The CDR3 is 13 residues long. The CDR3 loop reads CASSPPPGEVAFF. DNA for the CDR3: TGTGCCAGCTCACCACCGCCGGGGGAGGTAGCTTTCTTT.

The gene calls are TRBV18 and TRBJ2-7; D not resolved. The V and J ends lost 3 bases and 2 bases respectively, with 11 bases between them. The germline gives CDR1 KGHSH, CDR2 LQKENI. The CDR3 runs to 14 residues. The CDR3 reads CASSPLRNTYEQYF. The CDR3 nucleotides are TGTGCCAGCTCACCGTTGCGGAATACCTACGAGCAGTACTTC.

V is TRBV7-9 and J is TRBJ2-1; D is possibly TRBD2 (5 bases). V was cut by 3 bases and J by 5 bases, with 8 bases left in between. The CDR3 totals 13 residues. Germline assignment: CDR1 SEHNR and CDR2 FQNEAQ (reference sequence). The CDR3: CASSFGRNNEQFF. The CDR3 coding sequence is TGTGCCAGCAGCTTTGGGAGAAACAATGAGCAGTTCTTC.

This sequence joins TRBV19 and TRBJ2-3, with D possibly being TRBD1 or TRBD2 (6 bases each). The CDR3 consists of 17 residues. Trimming removed 4 bases from V and 0 bases from J, with 17 bases in between. Per germline, CDR1 LNHDA and CDR2 SQIVND (reference sequence). DNA of the CDR3: TGTGCCAGTAGTACTAAGGGGGGCATAAGGAGCACAGATACGCAGTATTTT. This gives the protein CASSTKGGIRSTDTQYF.

This chain uses TRBV7-2 with TRBJ2-3; D remains unclear. Germline CDR1 SGHTA, CDR2 FQGNSA. Trimming removed 6 bases at V and 6 bases at J, with 10 bases between. This CDR3 has 12 residues. CDR3 coding DNA: TGTGCCAGCAGTCGTTTCTCCGATACGCAGTATTTT. Translated: CASSRFSDTQYF.

The chain is built from TRBV29-1 and TRBJ2-2, with a weak D call TRBD1 (5 bases). This CDR3 is 13 amino acids long. Per the germline V gene, CDR1 is SQVTM and CDR2 is ANQGSEA. Trimming shortened V by 3 bases and J by 4 bases, and 9 bases separated the two germline ends. CDR3 sequence reads: CSVDRVGTGELFF. The DNA for the CDR3 is TGCAGCGTTGACAGGGTGGGCACCGGGGAGCTGTTTTTT.

The rearrangement joins TRBV9 to TRBJ2-1; 9 bases align to TRBD2. CDR1 is SGDLS, CDR2 YYNGEE, per germline. Germline trimming cut 4 bases from V and 0 bases from J; bases unmatched to any gene: 20. This CDR3 comprises 21 residues. CDR3 loop: CASSHTGTSRSWTSSYNEQFF. CDR3 bases: TGTGCCAGCAGCCACACCGGGACTAGCCGTAGCTGGACAAGCTCCTACAATGAGCAGTTCTTC.

This clonotype was counted between two and nine times. This chain uses TRBV4-2 with TRBJ1-3, with D hard to call. In germline, CDR1 is LGHNA, CDR2 YNFKEQ. This CDR3 has 16 amino acids. V dropped 3 bases and J dropped 3 bases, with 15 bases sitting between them. The CDR3 DNA sequence: TGTGCCAGCAGCCAGGCGTTGGGAATCGATGGAAACACCATATATTTT. Amino acids: CASSQALGIDGNTIYF.

This chain links TRBV6-5 with TRBJ2-7; tentatively, D is TRBD1 (8 bases). Looked up from germline, CDR1 is MNHEY and CDR2 is SVGAGI. With 4 bases removed from V and 1 base from J, the gap between germline ends came to 14 bases. CDR3 length equals 15 residues. CDR3 DNA: TGTGCCAGCAGTTTTGGACAGGGAGGGTCCTACGAGCAGTACTTC. Its translation: CASSFGQGGSYEQYF.

For the CDR3, the DNA is TGCAGTGCTACGGACAGGGGCTACGAGCAGTACTTC. It codes for CSATDRGYEQYF. The rearrangement links TRBV20-1 to TRBJ2-7; 9 bases fit TRBD1. With 4 bases clipped from V and 3 bases from J, the junction kept 1 base outside the gene matches. The CDR3 totals 12 residues. Germline V lookup: CDR1 DFQATT, CDR2 SNEGSKA (reference sequence).

This clonotype has more than one count but fewer than ten. CDR3 sequence (DNA): TGTGCCAGCAGCGGACAGGGGCGCGGGGACACTGAAGCTTTCTTT. Translation: CASSGQGRGDTEAFF. The chain employs TRBV9 and TRBJ1-1; 8 nucleotides match TRBD1. V lost 3 bases to trimming and J lost 3 bases; unmatched junction nucleotides: 7. Germline V lookup: CDR1 SGDLS, CDR2 YYNGEE. This CDR3 is 15 amino acids long. Full variable domain (missing parts from reference TRBV9 and TRBJ1-1): DSGVTQTPKHLITATGQRVTLRCSPRSGDLSVYWYQQSLDQGLQFLIQYYNGEERAKGNILERFSAQQFPDLHSELNLSSLELGDSALYFCASSGQGRGDTEAFFGQGTRLTVV.

This chain joins TRBV12-3 or TRBV12-4 and TRBJ2-5; 7 bases match TRBD2. This CDR3 region has 15 residues. The V segment lost 2 bases and the J segment 2 bases; nucleotides outside the gene matches: 5. CDR3 DNA: TGTGCCAGCAGTTTACGTCCGGGGGGACAAGAGACCCAGTACTTC. Translating gives CASSLRPGGQETQYF.

In its sample, this clonotype was seen a few times. The CDR3 is CASSSGLAVSYNEQFF. The CDR3 region has the DNA TGTGCCAGCAGCTCGGGACTAGCGGTATCCTACAATGAGCAGTTCTTC. This rearrangement joins TRBV7-2 to TRBJ2-1; 11 nucleotides line up with TRBD2. This CDR3 is 16 amino acids long. Germline V gene data show CDR1 as SGHTA and CDR2 as FQGNSA. V was clipped by 4 bases and J by 1 base; unmatched bases: 3.

This clonotype was seen a handful of times. The chain couples TRBV28 to TRBJ2-3, with 7 bases that match TRBD2. This CDR3 spans 15 amino acids. V dropped 6 bases and J dropped 2; count of bases not matched to a gene: 8. Germline V gives CDR1 MDHEN, CDR2 SYDVKM. Here the CDR3 reads CASRLAEVSTDTQYF. DNA for the CDR3: TGTGCCAGCAGGCTAGCGGAAGTCTCCACAGATACGCAGTATTTT.

This clonotype was observed a few times. The chain combines TRBV15 with TRBJ2-7; 13 nucleotides agree with TRBD2. CDR3 length: 19 amino acids. Germline CDR1 and CDR2: LNHNV and YYDKDF (reference sequence). J gave up 3 bases and V 0 bases, and 11 bases lay outside the gene matches. This CDR3 reads CATSRDFVAGTSGVYEQYF. CDR3 DNA: TGTGCCACCAGCAGAGATTTCGTGGCAGGGACTAGCGGGGTCTACGAGCAGTACTTC.

The chain has TRBV10-3 and TRBJ2-7; a weak D match, TRBD2 (5 bases). Germline lookup yields CDR1 ENHRY and CDR2 SYGVKD. V was trimmed by 8 bases and J by 6 bases, leaving 14 bases between them. This CDR3 contains 12 residues. Here the CDR3 reads CAISDSFGEQYF. Written as DNA, the CDR3 is TGTGCCATCTCGGACTCATTCGGCGAGCAGTACTTC.

This chain links TRBV20-1 with TRBJ2-2; 7 nucleotides match TRBD2. J gave up 5 bases and V 4 bases, and 10 bases lay outside the gene matches. The CDR3 spans 15 residues. Looked up from germline, CDR1 is DFQATT and CDR2 is SNEGSKA (reference sequence). DNA for the CDR3: TGCAGTGCTAAAGAGGGACGCGGGAGTACCGGGGAGCTGTTTTTT. Its protein product is CSAKEGRGSTGELFF.

Many counts were recorded for this clonotype. The rearrangement links TRBV3-1 to TRBJ2-3; possibly TRBD2 for D (5 bases). The CDR3 extends over 19 amino acids. Trimming took off 7 bases at V and 2 bases at J, with 28 bases between the two ends. CDR1 and CDR2 from the germline V gene are LGHDT and YNNKEL (reference sequence). The CDR3 loop reads CASTLSEGSEEEYTDTQYF. The CDR3 bases are TGTGCCAGCACCCTCTCAGAGGGATCCGAGGAAGAATACACAGATACGCAGTATTTT.